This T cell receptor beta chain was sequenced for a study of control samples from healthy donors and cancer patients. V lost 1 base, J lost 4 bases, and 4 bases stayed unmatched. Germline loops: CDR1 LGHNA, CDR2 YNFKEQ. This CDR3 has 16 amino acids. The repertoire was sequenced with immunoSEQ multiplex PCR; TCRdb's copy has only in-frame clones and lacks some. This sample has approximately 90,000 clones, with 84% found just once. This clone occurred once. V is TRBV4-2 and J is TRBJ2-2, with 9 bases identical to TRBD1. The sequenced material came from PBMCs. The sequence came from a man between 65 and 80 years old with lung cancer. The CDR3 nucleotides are TGTGCCAGCAGCCAAGGTGGGACAGGGAGCACCGGGGAGCTGTTTTTT. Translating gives CASSQGGTGSTGELFF.